This T cell receptor (beta chain) is drawn from a study of T cell repertoires in cytomegalovirus infection. Trimming left V 4 bases short and J 2 bases short, with 9 bases between. Germline CDR1 MDHEN, CDR2 SYDVKM. CDR3 length: 14 amino acids. About this clonotype: Its target is unknown.

A single record per CDR3 protein comes from TCRdb applying MiXCR to the reads. The table has about 400,000 distinct CDR3 sequences, 15% to 20% seen once; the top ten hold 7.5% to 9%. The study, taken as a whole, reports: CMV-specific TCR beta clonotypes restricted by HLA-C dominated the ex vivo response. CMV carriers with the relevant HLA were identified by cumulative public TCR beta family frequency.

Sequencing used PBMCs. The chain joins TRBV28 to TRBJ1-5; D remains ambiguous. The clonotype originates from a human donor in good health (CMV status not recorded). Some clones in this sample may be carry-over from other donors' samples. The CDR3 DNA follows: TGTGCCAGCAGTTCTGGGCAGGGCAATCAGCCCCAGCATTTT. Protein product: CASSSGQGNQPQHF.